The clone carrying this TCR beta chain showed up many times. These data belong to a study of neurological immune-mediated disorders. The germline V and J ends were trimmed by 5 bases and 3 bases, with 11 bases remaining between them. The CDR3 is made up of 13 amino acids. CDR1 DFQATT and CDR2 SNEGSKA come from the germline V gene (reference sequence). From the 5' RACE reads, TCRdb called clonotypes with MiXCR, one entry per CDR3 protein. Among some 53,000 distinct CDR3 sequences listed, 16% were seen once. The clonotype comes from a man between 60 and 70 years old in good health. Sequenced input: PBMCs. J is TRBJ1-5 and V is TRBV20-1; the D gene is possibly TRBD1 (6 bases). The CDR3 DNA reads TGCAGTGCTGATCGGGGGCCCAATCAGCCCCAGCATTTT. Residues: CSADRGPNQPQHF.